This T cell receptor beta chain was observed in a study of T cells in Graves' hyperthyroidism and ophthalmopathy. Overall study results and limits: Separation of ophthalmopathy from stable hyperthyroidism was achieved by a 13 V-J model.

Amplified regions were TCR beta CDR3 sequences from RNA transcripts. HTBI primers drove first-round RT-PCR of the TCR CDR3. TCRdb itself ran the multiplex PCR reads through MiXCR, one entry per CDR3 protein. The sample records approximately 610,000 distinct CDR3 sequences, roughly 14% being singletons. V lost 3 bases and J lost 2; bases outside the gene matches: 15. CDR3 size: 19 residues. Germline V gene lookup returns CDR1 SGHRS and CDR2 YFSETQ. A word on this clonotype: What it recognizes is unknown.

This chain links TRBV5-1 with TRBJ2-5; 11 bases map to TRBD2. Sequencing input: blood. The receptor was isolated from a middle-aged woman with Graves' ophthalmopathy. The CDR3 sequence is CASSYSGRALGTPQETQYF. In DNA, the CDR3 is TGCGCCAGCAGCTATAGCGGGAGGGCCCTCGGGACCCCTCAAGAGACCCAGTACTTC.